The sequence of this TCR beta chain was determined in a study of blood T cells in healthy people across ages. Study overall: Template switching picked up about one barcoded beta molecule for each two T cells.

Details on this clonotype: Its antigen is not identified.

Trimming removed 4 bases from V and 6 bases from J; junction bases left unmatched: 8. The CDR3 loop spans 15 amino acids. Germline values: CDR1 MNHEY, CDR2 SVGEGT. Regarding the study as a whole: Versus aged donors, long-lived donors had higher diversity and more naive CD4+ cells.

The authors ran a second PCR of 7 to 11 cycles using a sample-barcoded 5' primer and a J-beta primer mix. Using its own MiXCR run on the 5' RACE reads, TCRdb lists one record per CDR3 protein. The table lists about 1,400,000 distinct CDR3 sequences, roughly 40% of them singletons, with roughly 8.2% in the top ten. The material sequenced was blood. The origin of this receptor is a woman aged 18-35 years in good health. The genes are TRBV6-2 or TRBV6-3 and TRBJ1-2; 10 bases agree with TRBD1. In nucleotides, the CDR3 is TGTGCCAGCAGTTTGGTGACAGGGGGCTTCGATGGCTACACCTTC. Translated, it gives CASSLVTGGFDGYTF.